This T cell receptor (beta chain) is from a study of T cell responses to AZD1222 COVID-19 vaccine. General study results and limits: Repertoire sampling occurred only after the peak T cell response. Recipients of AZD1222 seropositive at baseline numbered only 5 or 6.

The assay was immunoSEQ multiplex PCR, and TCRdb's table has in-frame clones only and misses some. Of about 130,000 clones in the sample, about 89% were seen once. V was clipped by 4 bases and J by 4 bases, with 11 bases between them. The germline CDR1 and CDR2 sequences are SGHRS and YFSETQ. The CDR3 loop spans 14 amino acids. Turning to this clone: Its antigen is not identified.

The sequence came from an adult in good health. The sample consisted of peripheral blood, taken on day 0 of AZD1222 vaccination. The chain combines TRBV5-1 with TRBJ2-2; a weak D match, TRBD2 (5 bases). DNA for the CDR3: TGCGCCAGCAGCCCCCAAGCGGCCACCGGGGAGCTGTTTTTT. The encoded protein is CASSPQAATGELFF.